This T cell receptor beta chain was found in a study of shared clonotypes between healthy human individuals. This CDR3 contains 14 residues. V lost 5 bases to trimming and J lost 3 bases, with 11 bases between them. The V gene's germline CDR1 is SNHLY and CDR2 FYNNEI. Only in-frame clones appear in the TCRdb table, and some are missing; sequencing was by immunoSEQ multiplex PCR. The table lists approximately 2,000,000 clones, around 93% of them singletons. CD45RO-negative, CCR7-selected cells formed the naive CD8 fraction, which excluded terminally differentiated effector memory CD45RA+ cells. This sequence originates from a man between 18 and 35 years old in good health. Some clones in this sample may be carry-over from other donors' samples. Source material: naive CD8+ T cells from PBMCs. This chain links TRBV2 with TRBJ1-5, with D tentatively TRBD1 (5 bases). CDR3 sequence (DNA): TGTGCCAGCAGTCCCGGGGCCTACAATCAGCCCCAGCATTTT. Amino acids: CASSPGAYNQPQHF.